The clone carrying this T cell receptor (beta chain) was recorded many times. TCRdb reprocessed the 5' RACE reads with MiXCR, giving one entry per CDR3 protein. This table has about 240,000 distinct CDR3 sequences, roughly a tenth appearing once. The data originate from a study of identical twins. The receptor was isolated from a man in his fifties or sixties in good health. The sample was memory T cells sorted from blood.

The CDR3 DNA sequence: TGTGCCAGCCAACAGGGACAGGGTGTAGAGACCCAGTACTTC. Translating gives CASQQGQGVETQYF. This chain uses TRBV12-3 or TRBV12-4 with TRBJ2-5, with 9 nucleotides matching TRBD1. The J segment lost 4 bases and the V segment lost 8 bases, leaving 8 bases of the junction unmatched. The CDR3 loop spans 14 amino acids.